The present TCR beta chain was sequenced within a study of regulatory T cells in long-lasting Graves disease (dated by TCRdb to about 2021). Some background on the complete study: Patients with newly diagnosed Graves' disease had been on antithyroid drugs for under 3 months. This study used TCR sequencing and RNA sequencing of peripheral blood to compare persistent Graves' disease patients against newly diagnosed Graves' disease patients. The study took place in China and was registered as a clinical trial. A total of some 33 samples were covered by TCR sequencing, comprising roughly 13 persistent and around 20 newly diagnosed Graves' disease patients. On the study overall, not on this receptor specifically: The authors noted that the small sample size was a limitation that may lower accuracy. Persistent disease showed preferential use of TRBV28, TRBJ1-2 and TRBJ2-5, whereas newly diagnosed disease favored TRBV20-1 and TRBJ2-1. A larger number of public clonotypes was shared among persistent patients (approximately 2,500) than among newly diagnosed patients (about 990). Only peripheral blood was studied, because thyroid tissue, the primary lesion, was inaccessible. Persistent Graves' disease patients showed lower TCR Shannon entropy and fewer highly expanded clones than newly diagnosed patients, suggesting clonal expansion. Only the TCR beta chain was sequenced and analyzed.

This clonotype was found once. This receptor's antigen is unknown. No per-base quality is available; no much larger clone lies one base away. A single read is weak support. Libraries were made using multiplex PCR. For sequencing, an Illumina HiSeq 4000 was employed. To build TCR beta libraries, CDR3 regions were amplified by Arm-PCR using iRepertoire HTBI primers. PCR products were gel purified before sequencing. Processing in the source paper ran as follows. Gene usage analysis of CDR3 amino acid clonotypes relied on the 62 TRBV and about 15 TRBJ segments identified across samples. COPE and FqMerger were used to merge filtered high-quality paired reads into contigs. BLAST was used to align contigs to IMGT TRBV, TRBD and TRBJ reference genes, with CDR3 defined following IMGT. Any clonotype with a frequency above 0.1% was counted as a highly expanded clone. Repertoire diversity was measured by Shannon entropy, and V-J evenness by the Gini coefficient. Public clonotypes were defined as clonotypes shared by more than one individual. TCRdb passed the public sequencing reads through fastp at Q25 and MiXCR, retaining productive beta sequences. Identical CDR3 proteins give one entry, which carries the most common genes and DNA. TCRdb's processing, not the study's, gives the V and J calls here. In all, the sample holds roughly 440,000 distinct CDR3 sequences, and around 15% of those were seen once. About 25% of the sample is held by the ten biggest clonotypes.

The time point label on this specimen signifies: newly diagnosed GD, antithyroid drugs for less than 3 months. RNA was extracted from PBMCs in TRIzol for both TCR sequencing and RNA sequencing. Graves' disease was diagnosed according to American Thyroid Association guidelines. Patients for the study were recruited at an endocrinology department in Xi'an, China. From each patient, nine milliliters of peripheral blood was collected into an EDTA anticoagulant tube. Ficoll Paque Plus density gradient separation was used to isolate PBMCs, and no further T cell sorting was done. An Agilent 2100 Bioanalyzer and agarose gel were used to check RNA quality, while a NanoDrop 2000 measured RNA concentration. From the germline V gene, CDR1 is MGHDK and CDR2 is SYGVNS. Including the terminal cysteine and phenylalanine, the CDR3 comprises 14 residues. The retained sequence is limited to the CDR3, 42 bases, with the frame set at the first base. Cut back by 3 bases and 5 bases, the V and J ends lie 14 bases apart.

Separately, the same data were catalogued under a study of T cells in Graves' hyperthyroidism and ophthalmopathy. As the second publication notes: Graves' hyperthyroidism was defined as stable when no progression to ophthalmopathy occurred over 18 months of follow-up. Hyperthyroidism patients were aged 18 to 65 years and newly diagnosed, with disease duration of less than 2 months. Patients with uncontrolled infections, other autoimmune diseases, pregnancy or lactation were excluded. Diagnoses were established on the basis of clinical symptoms, serum thyroxine and TRAb, thyroid ultrasound, and orbital computed tomography. A first-round RT-PCR of the TCR CDR3 used the HTBI primer set with the Qiagen OneStep RT-PCR kit. Most expanded thyroid clonotypes (frequency above 0.001) were also detected in blood, suggesting blood repertoires may reflect thyroid immune responses. In cross-validation, a model built on a 13 V-J signature told ophthalmopathy apart from stable hyperthyroidism with approximately 90% sensitivity and approximately 81% specificity, and in testing the same model reached 80%/75%. In validation, progression to ophthalmopathy was predicted by the model with 70.59% sensitivity and 72.22% specificity, a median of 6.5 months before onset. TCR V-J signatures able to tell the groups apart were searched for in a discovery cohort of about a hundred patients, of whom roughly 42 had Graves' ophthalmopathy and 57 had stable Graves' hyperthyroidism. Prospective prediction of ophthalmopathy was tested in an independent validation cohort consisting of roughly 19 hyperthyroidism patients and 17 patients who later progressed to ophthalmopathy. The roughly 94 discovery patients were randomly divided into training and test sets at a 7:3 ratio. Thyroid tissue and blood T-cell repertoires from more than 5 Graves' hyperthyroidism patients were also compared in the study. After sampling, hyperthyroidism patients received methimazole starting at 30 mg daily, and ophthalmopathy patients received high-dose intravenous methylprednisolone. Libraries were constructed in a second round of multiplex PCR, after which size selection and purification were carried out. Libraries were sequenced paired-end with 100 bp reads on an Illumina HiSeq2000. SOAPnuke was used to process the raw data, with reads discarded if the reads contained adapters or uncalled bases, had a mean Phred below 15, or lacked an exact constant-primer or identifier match. COPE v1.2.5 was used to merge high-quality paired reads, and clonotypes were defined as unique nucleotide sequences. MiTCR v1.1 was used to align clonotypes to the IMGT TRBV, TRBD and TRBJ reference segments. The analysis included only V-J combinations with a frequency above 0.0001, which together covered 99% to 99.2% of the repertoires. A TCS score was defined as the ratio of F50 (clonal expansion) to E x V (chaos), with BLOSUM62-based TCRdist applied between CDR3 peptides within each V-J. Welch's t-statistics and random forest reduced roughly 540 V-J features to about 13, which were used in a naive Bayes classifier (R e1071). No statistical method was used to set the sample size in advance, and investigators knew the group allocation. TCR Vbeta CDR3 sequencing of 120 to 150 peripheral blood samples (over 40 ophthalmopathy, 75 hyperthyroidism and roughly 17 progressor patients) is reported in the paper.

Here the chain combines TRBV25-1 and TRBJ2-7; the D gene is unclear. The sequence was obtained from a woman aged 18-29 years with Graves disease. Donor details come from another sample of the same person, matched by shared clones. Material: peripheral blood mononuclear cells (PBMCs), obtained at new diagnosis, from a patient treated with antithyroid drugs. Here is the DNA: TGTGCCAGCAGTGACAGAATTATTCTCCACGAGCAGTACTTC. Translated, it reads CASSDRIILHEQYF.